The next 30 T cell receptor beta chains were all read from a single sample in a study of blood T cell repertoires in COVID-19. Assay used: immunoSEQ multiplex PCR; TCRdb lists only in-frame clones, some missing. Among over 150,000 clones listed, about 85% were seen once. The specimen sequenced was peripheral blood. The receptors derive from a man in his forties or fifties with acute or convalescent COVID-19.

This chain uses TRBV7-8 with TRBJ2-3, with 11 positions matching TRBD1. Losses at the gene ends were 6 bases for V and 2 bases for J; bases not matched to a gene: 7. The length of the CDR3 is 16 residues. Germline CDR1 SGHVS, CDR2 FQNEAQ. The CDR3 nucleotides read TGTGCCAGCAGACCGGACAGGGGGCGGTTCACAGATACGCAGTATTTT. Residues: CASRPDRGRFTDTQYF.

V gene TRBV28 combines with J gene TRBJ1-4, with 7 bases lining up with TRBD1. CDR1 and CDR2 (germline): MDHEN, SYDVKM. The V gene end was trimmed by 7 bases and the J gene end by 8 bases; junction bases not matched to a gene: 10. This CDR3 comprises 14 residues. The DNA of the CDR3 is TGTGCCAGCACTGGACAGGCCCTAGGGGAAAAACTGTTTTTT. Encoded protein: CASTGQALGEKLFF.

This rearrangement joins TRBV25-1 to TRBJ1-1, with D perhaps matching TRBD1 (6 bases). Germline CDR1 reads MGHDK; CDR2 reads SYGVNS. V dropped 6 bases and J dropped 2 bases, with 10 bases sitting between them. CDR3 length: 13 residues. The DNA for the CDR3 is TGTGCCAGCAGGCTACAGGGAAACACTGAAGCTTTCTTT. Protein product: CASRLQGNTEAFF. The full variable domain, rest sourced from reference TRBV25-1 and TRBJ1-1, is EADIYQTPRYLVIGTGKKITLECSQTMGHDKMYWYQQDPGMELHLIHYSYGVNSTEKGDLSSESTVSRIRTEHFPLTLESARPSHTSQYLCASRLQGNTEAFFGQGTRLTVV.

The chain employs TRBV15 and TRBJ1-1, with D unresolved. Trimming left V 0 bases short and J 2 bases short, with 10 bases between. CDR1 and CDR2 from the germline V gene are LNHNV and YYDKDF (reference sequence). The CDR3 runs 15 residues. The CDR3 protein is CATSRDGSFNTEAFF. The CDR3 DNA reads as TGTGCCACCAGCAGAGATGGGAGTTTTAACACTGAAGCTTTCTTT. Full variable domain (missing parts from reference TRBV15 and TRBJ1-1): DAMVIQNPRYQVTQFGKPVTLSCSQTLNHNVMYWYQQKSSQAPKLLFHYYDKDFNNEADTPDNFQSRRPNTSFCFLDIRSPGLGDTAMYLCATSRDGSFNTEAFFGQGTRLTVV.

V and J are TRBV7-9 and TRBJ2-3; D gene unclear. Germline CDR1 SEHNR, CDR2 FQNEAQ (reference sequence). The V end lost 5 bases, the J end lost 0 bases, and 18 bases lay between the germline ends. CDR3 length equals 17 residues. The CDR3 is CASSPLPRLESTDTQYF. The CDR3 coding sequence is TGTGCCAGCAGCCCCCTCCCCAGACTGGAAAGCACAGATACGCAGTATTTT.

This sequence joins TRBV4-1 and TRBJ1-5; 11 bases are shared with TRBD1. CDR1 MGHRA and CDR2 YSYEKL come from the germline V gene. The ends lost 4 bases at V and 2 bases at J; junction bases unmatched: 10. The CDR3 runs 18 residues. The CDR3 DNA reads TGCGCCAGCAGCCGAGACCCGGGACAGGGGGTCGGCAATCAGCCCCAGCATTTT. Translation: CASSRDPGQGVGNQPQHF.

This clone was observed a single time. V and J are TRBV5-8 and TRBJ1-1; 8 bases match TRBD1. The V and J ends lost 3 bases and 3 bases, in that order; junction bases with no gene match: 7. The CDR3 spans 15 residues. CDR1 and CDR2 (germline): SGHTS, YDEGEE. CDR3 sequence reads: CASSSGDRWDTEAFF. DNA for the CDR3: TGTGCCAGCAGCTCGGGGGACAGGTGGGACACTGAAGCTTTCTTT.

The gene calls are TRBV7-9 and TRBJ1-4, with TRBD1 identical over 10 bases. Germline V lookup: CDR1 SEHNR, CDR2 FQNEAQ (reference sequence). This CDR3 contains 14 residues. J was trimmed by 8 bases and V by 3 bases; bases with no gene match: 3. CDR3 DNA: TGTGCCAGCAGCTTCGGGACAGGGGCCGAAAAACTGTTTTTT. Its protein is CASSFGTGAEKLFF.

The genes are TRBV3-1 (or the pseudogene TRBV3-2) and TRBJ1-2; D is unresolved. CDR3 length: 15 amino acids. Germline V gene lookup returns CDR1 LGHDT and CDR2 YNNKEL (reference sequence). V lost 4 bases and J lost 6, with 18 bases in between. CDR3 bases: TGTGCCAGCAGCCGACGGCAGGCCCTTAGGAATGGCTACACCTTC. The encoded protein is CASSRRQALRNGYTF.

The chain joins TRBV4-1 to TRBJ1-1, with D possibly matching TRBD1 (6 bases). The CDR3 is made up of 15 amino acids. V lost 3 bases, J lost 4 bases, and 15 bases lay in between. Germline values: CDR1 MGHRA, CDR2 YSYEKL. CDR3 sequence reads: CASSHFKGGSTEAFF. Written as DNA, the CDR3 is TGCGCCAGCAGCCATTTCAAGGGGGGGAGCACTGAAGCTTTCTTT.

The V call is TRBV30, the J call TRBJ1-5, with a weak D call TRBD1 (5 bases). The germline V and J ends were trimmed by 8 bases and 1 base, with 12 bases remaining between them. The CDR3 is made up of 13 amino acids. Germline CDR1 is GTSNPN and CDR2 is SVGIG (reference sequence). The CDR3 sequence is CASSRESNQPQHF. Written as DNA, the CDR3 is TGTGCCAGTTCCAGGGAAAGCAATCAGCCCCAGCATTTT.

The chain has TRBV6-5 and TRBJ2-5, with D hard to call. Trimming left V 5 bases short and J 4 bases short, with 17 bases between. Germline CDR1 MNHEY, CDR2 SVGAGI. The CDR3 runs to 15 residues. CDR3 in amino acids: CASSRPTGVGETQYF. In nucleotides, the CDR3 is TGTGCCAGCAGTCGTCCGACTGGAGTGGGAGAGACCCAGTACTTC.

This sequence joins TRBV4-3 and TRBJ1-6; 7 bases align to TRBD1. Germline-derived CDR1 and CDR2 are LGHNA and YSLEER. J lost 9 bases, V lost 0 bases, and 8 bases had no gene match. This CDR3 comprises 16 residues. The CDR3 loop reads CASSQDVRGTSSPLHF. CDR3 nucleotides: TGCGCCAGCAGCCAAGATGTCAGGGGGACTAGTTCACCCCTCCACTTT.

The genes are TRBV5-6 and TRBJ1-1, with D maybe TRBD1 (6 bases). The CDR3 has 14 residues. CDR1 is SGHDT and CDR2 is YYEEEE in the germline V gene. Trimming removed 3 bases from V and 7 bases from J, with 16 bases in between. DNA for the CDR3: TGTGCCAGCAGCTCCATTTTAGGGGGTGATGAAGCTTTCTTT. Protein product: CASSSILGGDEAFF.

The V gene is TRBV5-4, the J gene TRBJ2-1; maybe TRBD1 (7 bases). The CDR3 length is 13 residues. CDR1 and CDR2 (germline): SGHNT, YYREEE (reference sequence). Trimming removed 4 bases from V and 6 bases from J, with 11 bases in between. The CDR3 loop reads CASSRGTANEQFF. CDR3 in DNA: TGTGCCAGCAGCCGGGGGACAGCCAATGAGCAGTTCTTC.

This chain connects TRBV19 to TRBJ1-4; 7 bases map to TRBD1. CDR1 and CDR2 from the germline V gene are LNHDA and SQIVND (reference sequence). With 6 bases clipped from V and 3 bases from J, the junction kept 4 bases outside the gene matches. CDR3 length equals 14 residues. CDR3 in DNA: TGTGCCAGTAGCACCAGGGGGTCTAATGAAAAACTGTTTTTT. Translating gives CASSTRGSNEKLFF.

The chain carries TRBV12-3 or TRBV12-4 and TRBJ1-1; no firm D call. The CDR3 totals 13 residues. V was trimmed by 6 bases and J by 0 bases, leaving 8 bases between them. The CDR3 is CASSPGVNTEAFF. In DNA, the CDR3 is TGTGCCAGCAGCCCCGGGGTGAACACTGAAGCTTTCTTT.

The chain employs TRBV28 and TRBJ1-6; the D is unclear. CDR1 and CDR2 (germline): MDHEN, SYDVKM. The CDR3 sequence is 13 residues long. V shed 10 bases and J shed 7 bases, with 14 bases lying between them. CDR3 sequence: CATRLTGNSPLHF. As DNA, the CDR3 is TGTGCCACCAGATTAACCGGGAATTCACCCCTCCACTTT.

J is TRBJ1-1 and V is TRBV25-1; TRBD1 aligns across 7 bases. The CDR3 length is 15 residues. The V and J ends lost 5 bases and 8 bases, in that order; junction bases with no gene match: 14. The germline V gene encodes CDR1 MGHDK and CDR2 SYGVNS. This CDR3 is CASSIRDSVTEEAFF. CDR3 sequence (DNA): TGTGCCAGCAGTATCCGGGACAGCGTCACCGAAGAAGCTTTCTTT.

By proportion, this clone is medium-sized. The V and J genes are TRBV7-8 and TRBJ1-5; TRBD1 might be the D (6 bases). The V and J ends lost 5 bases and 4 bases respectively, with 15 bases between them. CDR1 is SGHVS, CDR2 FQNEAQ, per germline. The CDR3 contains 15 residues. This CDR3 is CASSQGTTINQPQHF. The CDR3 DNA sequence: TGTGCCAGCAGCCAGGGGACTACAATAAATCAGCCCCAGCATTTT.

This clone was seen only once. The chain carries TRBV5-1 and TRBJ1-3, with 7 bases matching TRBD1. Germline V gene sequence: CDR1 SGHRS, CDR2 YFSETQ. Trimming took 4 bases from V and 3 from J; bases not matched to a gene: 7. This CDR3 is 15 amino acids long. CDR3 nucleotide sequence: TGCGCCAGCAGCCTCGAGACAGGGAGTGGAAACACCATATATTTT. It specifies CASSLETGSGNTIYF. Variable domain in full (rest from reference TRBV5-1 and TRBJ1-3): KAGVTQTPRYLIKTRGQQVTLSCSPISGHRSVSWYQQTPGQGLQFLFEYFSETQRNKGNFPGRFSGRQFSNSRSEMNVSTLELGDSALYLCASSLETGSGNTIYFGEGSWLTVV.

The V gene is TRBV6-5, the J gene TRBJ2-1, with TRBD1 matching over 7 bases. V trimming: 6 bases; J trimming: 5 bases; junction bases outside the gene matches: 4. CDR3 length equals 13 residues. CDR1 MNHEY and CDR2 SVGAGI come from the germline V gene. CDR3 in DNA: TGTGCCAGCAGCCGGGACAGAGACAATGAGCAGTTCTTC. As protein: CASSRDRDNEQFF.

The CDR3 DNA reads TGTGCCTGGAGTGCCGGGTCACCCCCTGAAAAACTGTTTTTT. Its translation: CAWSAGSPPEKLFF. The chain combines TRBV30 with TRBJ1-4; the D is unclear. Germline values: CDR1 GTSNPN, CDR2 SVGIG (reference sequence). There are 14 residues in the CDR3. Trimming took 1 base from V and 7 from J, leaving 13 bases between them. The whole variable domain, remainder taken from reference TRBV30 and TRBJ1-4, is SQTIHQWPATLVQPVGSPLSLECTVEGTSNPNLYWYRQAAGRGLQLLFYSVGIGQISSEVPQNLSASRPQDRQFILSSKKLLLSDSGFYLCAWSAGSPPEKLFFGSGTQLSVL.

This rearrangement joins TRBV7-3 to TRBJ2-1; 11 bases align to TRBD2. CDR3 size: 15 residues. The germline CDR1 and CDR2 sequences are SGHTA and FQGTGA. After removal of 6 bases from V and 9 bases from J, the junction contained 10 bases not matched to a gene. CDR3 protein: CASSPDSSGGREQFF. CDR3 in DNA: TGTGCCAGCAGTCCCGACTCTAGCGGGGGGCGTGAGCAGTTCTTC.

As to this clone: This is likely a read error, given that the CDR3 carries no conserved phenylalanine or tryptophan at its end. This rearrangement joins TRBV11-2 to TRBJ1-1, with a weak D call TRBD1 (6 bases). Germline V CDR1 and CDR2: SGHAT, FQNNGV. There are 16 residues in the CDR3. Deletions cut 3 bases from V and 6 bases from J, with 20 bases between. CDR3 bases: TGTGCCAGCAGCTTCGGACAGAGAGGTGAAGACGCTGAAGCTTTCTCT. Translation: CASSFGQRGEDAEAFS.

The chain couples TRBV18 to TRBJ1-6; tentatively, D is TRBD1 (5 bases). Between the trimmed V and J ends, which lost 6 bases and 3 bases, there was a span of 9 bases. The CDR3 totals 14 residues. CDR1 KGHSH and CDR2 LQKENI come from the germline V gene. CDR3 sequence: CASSTDSYNSPLHF. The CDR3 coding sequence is TGTGCCAGCTCTACCGACAGCTATAATTCACCCCTCCACTTT. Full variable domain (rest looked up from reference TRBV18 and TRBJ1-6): NAGVMQNPRHLVRRRGQEARLRCSPMKGHSHVYWYRQLPEEGLKFMVYLQKENIIDESGMPKERFSAEFPKEGPSILRIQQVVRGDSAAYFCASSTDSYNSPLHFGNGTRLTVT.

This CDR3 is CACVTGIGVNTEAFF. CDR3 in DNA: TGTGCCTGCGTAACAGGGATTGGTGTTAACACTGAAGCTTTCTTT. J is TRBJ1-1 and V is TRBV30; D is possibly TRBD1 (6 bases). V was pared by 6 bases and J by 2 bases, with 19 bases between. From germline, CDR1 is GTSNPN and CDR2 SVGIG (reference sequence). There are 15 residues in the CDR3.

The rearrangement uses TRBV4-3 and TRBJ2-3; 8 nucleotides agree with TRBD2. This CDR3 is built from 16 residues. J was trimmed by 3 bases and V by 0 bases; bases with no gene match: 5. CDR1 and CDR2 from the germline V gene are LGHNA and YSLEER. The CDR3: CASSQDTGGRTDTQYF. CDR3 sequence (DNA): TGCGCCAGCAGCCAAGATACGGGGGGGCGTACAGATACGCAGTATTTT.

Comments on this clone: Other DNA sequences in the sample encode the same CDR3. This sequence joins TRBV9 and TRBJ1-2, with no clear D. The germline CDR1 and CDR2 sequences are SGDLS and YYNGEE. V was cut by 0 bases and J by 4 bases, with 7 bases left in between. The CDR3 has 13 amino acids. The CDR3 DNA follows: TGTGCCAGCAGCGTAGTAGGCGGCTATGGCTACACCTTC. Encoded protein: CASSVVGGYGYTF.

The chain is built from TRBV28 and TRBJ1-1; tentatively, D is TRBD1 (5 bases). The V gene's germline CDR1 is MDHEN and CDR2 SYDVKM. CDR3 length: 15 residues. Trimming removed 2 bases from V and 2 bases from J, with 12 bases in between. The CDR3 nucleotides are TGTGCCAGCAGTTTAGGTGGGGCAGCTAACACTGAAGCTTTCTTT. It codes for CASSLGGAANTEAFF. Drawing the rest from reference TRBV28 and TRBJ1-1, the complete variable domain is DVKVTQSSRYLVKRTGEKVFLECVQDMDHENMFWYRQDPGLGLRLIYFSYDVKMKEKGDIPEGYSVSREKKERFSLILESASTNQTSMYLCASSLGGAANTEAFFGQGTRLTVV.